Shown below are 3 T cell receptor beta chains from a single sample sequenced in a study of CD8 T cells in Susac syndrome. With random hexamers, reverse transcription was performed on about 0.45 to 1 ug of RNA. One entry per CDR3 protein, called by TCRdb with MiXCR from the immunoSEQ multiplex PCR reads. Among about 300,000 distinct CDR3 sequences listed, 92% were seen once. Material: CD4+ T cells from PBMCs. The receptors were sampled from a human donor with multiple sclerosis.

CDR3 nucleotide sequence: TGTGCCTGGAGTGACTCGGGACTAGCGGGAGATACGCAGTATTTT. It translates to CAWSDSGLAGDTQYF. V and J are TRBV30 and TRBJ2-3, with TRBD2 identical over 12 bases. The CDR3 runs 15 residues. The V and J ends lost 1 base and 5 bases, in that order; junction bases with no gene match: 4. Germline CDR1 and CDR2: GTSNPN and SVGIG (reference sequence). The full variable domain, its missing parts supplied by reference TRBV30 and TRBJ2-3, is SQTIHQWPATLVQPVGSPLSLECTVEGTSNPNLYWYRQAAGRGLQLLFYSVGIGQISSEVPQNLSASRPQDRQFILSSKKLLLSDSGFYLCAWSDSGLAGDTQYFGPGTRLTVL.

The chain is built from TRBV5-1 and TRBJ1-3; 8 bases line up with TRBD1. The CDR3 is 15 amino acids. The germline CDR1 and CDR2 sequences are SGHRS and YFSETQ. V shed 4 bases, J shed 0 bases, and the junction held 3 bases outside the gene matches. CDR3 sequence (DNA): TGCGCCAGCAGCCACGGGACAGGCTCTGGAAACACCATATATTTT. Translating gives CASSHGTGSGNTIYF.

A single count supports this clonotype. The CDR3 bases are TGTGCCAGCAGCCCCTCCGGGACGGGGAGCAATCAGCCCCAGCATTTT. Its protein is CASSPSGTGSNQPQHF. The rearrangement links TRBV6-6 to TRBJ1-5; TRBD1 might be the D (5 bases). V dropped 6 bases and J dropped 1 base, with 16 bases sitting between them. Germline CDR1 reads MNHNY; CDR2 reads SVGAGI (reference sequence). This CDR3 has 16 amino acids.